This T cell receptor beta chain was captured in a study of blood T cell repertoires in COVID-19. Study as a whole: T cells, B-cell-depleted T cells, or PBMCs provided the cDNA or gDNA that served as material.

The study recruited people aged roughly 18 to 95 years across approximately 25 US areas. Cohorts were assigned according to the clinical history that participants reported. Per the original data handling: For nucleated cells, counts were estimated from reference gene primer amplification. Clones were read by immunoSEQ multiplex PCR, and TCRdb kept only the in-frame ones, dropping some. V, J and clone size were drawn from that table, and D and trimming were deduced from the DNA. The profile shows some 420,000 clones, approximately 92% of them singletons. The V end lost 0 bases, the J end lost 9 bases, and 15 bases lay between the germline ends. The CDR3 sequence is 13 residues long. Germline loops: CDR1 SQVTM, CDR2 ANQGSEA.

The TCR comes from a man younger than 40 who had recovered from COVID-19. Sequencing was carried out using PBMCs or T cells enriched from blood (not recorded which). The chain carries TRBV29-1 and TRBJ2-7; no firm D call. The chain's CDR3 is CSVEDQMLGWQYF. In DNA form, the CDR3 reads TGCAGCGTTGAAGATCAAATGCTTGGCTGGCAGTACTTC.